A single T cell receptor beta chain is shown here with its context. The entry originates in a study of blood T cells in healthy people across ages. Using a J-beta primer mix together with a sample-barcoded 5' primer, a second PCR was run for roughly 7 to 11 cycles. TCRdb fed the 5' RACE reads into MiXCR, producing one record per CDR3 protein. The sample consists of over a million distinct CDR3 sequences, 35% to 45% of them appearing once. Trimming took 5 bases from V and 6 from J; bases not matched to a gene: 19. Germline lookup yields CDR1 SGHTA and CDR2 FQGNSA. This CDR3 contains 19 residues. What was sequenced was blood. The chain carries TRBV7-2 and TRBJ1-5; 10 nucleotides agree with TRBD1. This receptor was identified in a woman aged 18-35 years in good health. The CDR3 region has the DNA TGTGCCAGCAGCAAACGGATATCCGGGACAGGGGACGGGCGTCAGCCCCAGCATTTT. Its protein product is CASSKRISGTGDGRQPQHF.